The 25 T cell receptor beta chains presented below share a single source sample, sequenced in a study of shared clonotypes between healthy human individuals (dated by TCRdb to the early 2020s). Library preparation was by the immunoSEQ multiplex PCR assay. TCRdb re-hosts the immuneACCESS table, in-frame sequences only. Its copies lack some clones; in the studies checked, an unresolved V gene accounts for under half of them, and the cause for the rest is not known. This sample lists 500,000 or so clones; 95% to 96% were detected once. Of the sample, about 0.064% falls within the top ten clones. The sample consisted of naive CD4+ T cells sorted from blood. Explained via the paper, the cell subset or site label denotes: CD45RA+ positively selected. These receptors all stem from a woman aged 25 to 39 in good health.

This sequence joins TRBV19 and TRBJ2-6; 7 bases are a match to TRBD1. V lost 0 bases to trimming and J lost 1 base; unmatched junction nucleotides: 9. The length of the CDR3 is 19 residues. The germline V gene encodes CDR1 LNHDA and CDR2 SQIVND (reference sequence). The CDR3: CASSIERQGAVSGANVLTF. CDR3 nucleotide sequence: TGTGCCAGTAGTATAGAACGACAGGGCGCCGTATCTGGGGCCAACGTCCTGACTTTC.

The rearrangement joins TRBV14 to TRBJ2-2, with D perhaps given as TRBD1 or TRBD2 (5 bases each). This CDR3 is built from 16 residues. V was cut by 5 bases and J by 4 bases, with 17 bases left in between. The germline V gene has CDR1 SGHDN and CDR2 FVKESK. The CDR3 nucleotides read TGTGCCAGCAGCTATGGGCAGGGACGTAGCACCGGGGAGCTGTTTTTT. It is translated as CASSYGQGRSTGELFF.

CDR3 sequence: CASSPGQGFNEQFF. As DNA, the CDR3 is TGTGCCAGCAGCCCGGGACAGGGGTTCAATGAGCAGTTCTTC. The chain joins TRBV6-5 to TRBJ2-1; TRBD1 matches at 10 bases. CDR1 and CDR2 from the germline V gene are MNHEY and SVGAGI. The length of the CDR3 is 14 residues. The J segment lost 6 bases and the V segment lost 6 bases, leaving 5 bases of the junction unmatched.

This chain joins TRBV4-1 and TRBJ2-1; 12 bases are shared with TRBD2. The junction had 8 bases not matched to a gene; V was cut back by 2 bases and J by 0 bases. This CDR3 comprises 19 residues. CDR1 MGHRA and CDR2 YSYEKL come from the germline V gene. The CDR3 loop is CASSQRIASGRASYNEQFF. The DNA for the CDR3 is TGCGCCAGCAGCCAACGAATCGCTAGCGGGAGGGCCTCCTACAATGAGCAGTTCTTC.

The chain links TRBV28 to TRBJ1-5, with D uncertain. Germline V gene data show CDR1 as MDHEN and CDR2 as SYDVKM. Trimming stripped 6 bases from V and 5 bases from J, with 20 bases between. This CDR3 spans 16 amino acids. As DNA, the CDR3 is TGTGCCAGCAGGCGCCCCAGGTACGGCCCGGATCAGCCCCAGCATTTT. The encoded protein is CASRRPRYGPDQPQHF.

This CDR3 is CASSPDRVGEQYF. In DNA form, the CDR3 reads TGTGCCAGCAGCCCCGACAGGGTCGGCGAGCAGTACTTC. This sequence joins TRBV14 and TRBJ2-5, with 7 bases that match TRBD1. With the DNA end fitting TRBJ2-7 better, the J assignment may be wrong. The CDR3 covers 13 residues. Per the germline V gene, CDR1 is SGHDN and CDR2 is FVKESK.

Turning to this clone: Other DNA sequences from this sample encode an identical CDR3 as well. The chain uses TRBV28 and TRBJ1-1, with no clear D. The CDR3 sequence is 12 residues long. Trimming removed 2 bases at V and 0 bases at J, with 1 base between. In germline, CDR1 is MDHEN, CDR2 SYDVKM. The CDR3 here is CASSLMNTEAFF. The CDR3 DNA sequence: TGTGCCAGCAGTTTAATGAACACTGAAGCTTTCTTT.

About this clone itself: Other nucleotide sequences from this sample produce the same CDR3. CDR3 sequence (DNA): TGTGCCAGCAGCTTAGGGGGCAGTACTGAAGCTTTCTTT. Its protein product is CASSLGGSTEAFF. V and J are TRBV7-9 and TRBJ1-1, with D possibly being TRBD1 (5 bases). Germline CDR1 is SEHNR and CDR2 is FQNEAQ (reference sequence). V lost 1 base to trimming and J lost 5 bases, with 8 bases between them. This CDR3 region has 13 residues.

The chain combines TRBV7-9 with TRBJ1-5; no clear D. The CDR3 consists of 15 residues. CDR1 is SEHNR, CDR2 FQNEAQ, per germline (reference sequence). Trimming removed 0 bases from V and 4 bases from J, with 10 bases in between. CDR3 nucleotides: TGTGCCAGCAGCTTAGCGCGAGACGGAAATCAGCCCCAGCATTTT. Translating gives CASSLARDGNQPQHF. The entire variable domain, with the rest obtained from reference TRBV7-9 and TRBJ1-5, is as follows: DTGVSQNPRHKITKRGQNVTFRCDPISEHNRLYWYRQTLGQGPEFLTYFQNEAQLEKSRLLSDRFSAERPKGSFSTLEIQRTEQGDSAMYLCASSLARDGNQPQHFGDGTRLSIL.

The genes are TRBV5-1 and TRBJ2-7; 8 bases are shared with TRBD1. This CDR3 has 14 amino acids. With V trimmed by 4 bases and J by 3 bases, 6 bases remained unmatched. Germline V gives CDR1 SGHRS, CDR2 YFSETQ. The DNA of the CDR3 is TGCGCCAGCAGCATGGACAGGGAGAACTACGAGCAGTACTTC. This codes for CASSMDRENYEQYF. Drawing the rest from reference TRBV5-1 and TRBJ2-7, the complete variable domain is KAGVTQTPRYLIKTRGQQVTLSCSPISGHRSVSWYQQTPGQGLQFLFEYFSETQRNKGNFPGRFSGRQFSNSRSEMNVSTLELGDSALYLCASSMDRENYEQYFGPGTRLTVT.

The rearrangement links TRBV19 to TRBJ2-5, with D tentatively TRBD1 (7 bases). Germline CDR1 and CDR2: LNHDA and SQIVND (reference sequence). This CDR3 comprises 14 residues. Trimming shortened V by 1 base and J by 5 bases, and 11 bases separated the two germline ends. The CDR3 region has the DNA TGTGCCAGTAGTATAGGGACAGGAGGGGAGACCCAGTACTTC. Residues: CASSIGTGGETQYF.

The V gene is TRBV27, the J gene TRBJ1-1, with D possibly TRBD1 on 6 matching bases. The ends were cut back, 5 bases at V and 5 bases at J, with 18 bases in the middle. The length of the CDR3 is 15 residues. In germline, CDR1 is MNHEY, CDR2 SMNVEV (reference sequence). CDR3 coding DNA: TGTGCCAGCAGTCCCCAGACAGGCGGTTGGACTGAAGCTTTCTTT. Translation: CASSPQTGGWTEAFF.

J is TRBJ2-7 and V is TRBV5-1, with D unresolved. Germline V gives CDR1 SGHRS, CDR2 YFSETQ. V was trimmed by 3 bases and J by 1 base, leaving 11 bases between them. This CDR3 has 14 residues. The CDR3 bases are TGCGCCAGCAGCTATGCTTCGGATTCCTACGAGCAGTACTTC. Encoded protein: CASSYASDSYEQYF.

This clone was seen a single time. An end of the junction differs from the germline gene, which may be a read error. The V gene is TRBV20-1, the J gene TRBJ1-1; possible D gene TRBD1, 6 bases. In germline, CDR1 is DFQATT, CDR2 SNEGSKA (reference sequence). The CDR3 is 11 residues long. The CDR3 DNA sequence: TGCAGTGCAAGAGGGGGGAGTGAAGCTTTCTTT. Amino acids: CSARGGSEAFF.

This clone was counted a single time. This sequence joins TRBV7-8 and TRBJ2-3; 8 bases align to TRBD1. The germline CDR1 and CDR2 sequences are SGHVS and FQNEAQ. The CDR3 extends over 18 amino acids. V shed 1 base and J 0 bases; nucleotides not matched to a gene: 9. CDR3 amino acids: CASSLEGGRDRSTDTQYF. CDR3 sequence (DNA): TGTGCCAGCAGCTTAGAAGGGGGCCGGGACAGGAGCACAGATACGCAGTATTTT.

The table lists this clone with a count of one. The V call is TRBV11-2, the J call TRBJ2-3; TRBD1 agrees at 7 bases. The ends lost 3 bases at V and 7 bases at J; junction bases unmatched: 7. The CDR3 has 14 amino acids. Germline V gives CDR1 SGHAT, CDR2 FQNNGV. CDR3 loop: CASSFSGQAHTQYF. For the CDR3, the DNA is TGTGCCAGCAGCTTCTCCGGACAGGCACATACGCAGTATTTT.

This chain uses TRBV28 with TRBJ1-5, with D possibly matching TRBD1 (5 bases). V dropped 7 bases and J dropped 3 bases, with 13 bases sitting between them. This CDR3 region has 14 residues. Germline CDR1 is MDHEN and CDR2 is SYDVKM. CDR3 amino acids: CASTSGVLNQPQHF. Written as DNA, the CDR3 is TGTGCCAGCACTTCGGGGGTACTCAATCAGCCCCAGCATTTT. Variable domain in full (rest from reference TRBV28 and TRBJ1-5): DVKVTQSSRYLVKRTGEKVFLECVQDMDHENMFWYRQDPGLGLRLIYFSYDVKMKEKGDIPEGYSVSREKKERFSLILESASTNQTSMYLCASTSGVLNQPQHFGDGTRLSIL.

This chain links TRBV6-5 with TRBJ2-7; D might be TRBD2 (5 bases). CDR1 MNHEY and CDR2 SVGAGI come from the germline V gene. The CDR3 contains 13 residues. Deletions cut 6 bases from V and 4 bases from J, with 13 bases between. This CDR3 reads CASRRGSGYEQYF. As DNA, the CDR3 is TGTGCCAGCAGAAGAGGGAGTGGGTACGAGCAGTACTTC.

The J gene is TRBJ1-5, the V gene TRBV19, with 9 nucleotides matching TRBD1. There are 18 residues in the CDR3. V lost 7 bases, J lost 2 bases, and 15 bases stayed unmatched. Germline loops: CDR1 LNHDA, CDR2 SQIVND (reference sequence). The CDR3 region has the DNA TGTGCCAGTACGGAGGGACCGGGACAGGGTCGGGGCAATCAGCCCCAGCATTTT. This gives the protein CASTEGPGQGRGNQPQHF.

The V gene is TRBV5-4, the J gene TRBJ2-3; 8 nucleotides align to TRBD2. Unmatched junction bases numbered 0, after V lost 0 bases and J lost 3 bases. The germline gives CDR1 SGHNT, CDR2 YYREEE (reference sequence). The length of the CDR3 is 14 residues. CDR3 coding DNA: TGTGCCAGCAGCTTGGGCGGGGGGACAGATACGCAGTATTTT. Its translation is CASSLGGGTDTQYF.

The chain couples TRBV6-1 to TRBJ2-1; 9 bases align to TRBD1. CDR3 length equals 14 residues. Germline assignment: CDR1 MNHNS and CDR2 SASEGT. V gave up 10 bases and J gave up 4 bases; unmatched junction bases: 8. This chain's CDR3 is CANSKGQGYNEQFF. DNA for the CDR3: TGTGCCAACTCCAAGGGACAGGGATACAATGAGCAGTTCTTC.

The genes are TRBV7-2 and TRBJ2-3; the match to TRBD2 covers 15 bases. Germline lookup yields CDR1 SGHTA and CDR2 FQGNSA. The CDR3 contains 19 residues. The J segment lost 3 bases and the V segment lost 5 bases, leaving 12 bases of the junction unmatched. DNA for the CDR3: TGTGCCAGCAGCCCCCACGGGACTAGCGGGAGGTCGAGGACAGATACGCAGTATTTT. Encoded protein: CASSPHGTSGRSRTDTQYF.

The V call is TRBV19, the J call TRBJ1-6; D remains ambiguous. V gave up 5 bases and J gave up 13 bases, with 18 bases separating them. The germline CDR1 and CDR2 sequences are LNHDA and SQIVND (reference sequence). The CDR3 sequence is 14 residues long. In nucleotides, the CDR3 is TGTGCCAGTAGTGATAACGTGCTTTCTGCTCCCCTCCACTTT. Amino acid sequence: CASSDNVLSAPLHF.

The rearrangement uses TRBV5-4 and TRBJ2-1, with D tentatively TRBD2 (6 bases). V dropped 4 bases and J dropped 9 bases, with 14 bases sitting between them. Germline V gene lookup returns CDR1 SGHNT and CDR2 YYREEE (reference sequence). The length of the CDR3 is 13 residues. The CDR3 DNA sequence: TGTGCCAGCAGCAGGGACTCGGTGGCTGAGCAGTTCTTC. It translates to CASSRDSVAEQFF.

This clone was counted between two and nine times. The J gene is TRBJ1-1, the V gene TRBV7-9; D may be TRBD1 (5 bases). Germline lookup yields CDR1 SEHNR and CDR2 FQNEAQ (reference sequence). This CDR3 region has 13 residues. With 1 base removed from V and 11 bases from J, the gap between germline ends came to 14 bases. The chain's CDR3 is CASSLVQGVEAFF. CDR3 sequence (DNA): TGTGCCAGCAGCTTAGTTCAGGGCGTGGAGGCTTTCTTT.